The next 31 T cell receptor beta chains were all read from a single sample in a study of T cells expressing NK-cell markers. For each CDR3 protein, TCRdb gives one entry from its re-call of the 5' RACE reads, without DNA. Its clone listing holds approximately 550,000 distinct CDR3 sequences. The specimen sequenced was blood T cells: a sorted CD56 or NKG2C T cell subset, CD4+ or CD8+ T cells, or bulk PBMC T cells (not recorded which). These receptors were obtained from a man aged 18 to 30 in good health.

V gene TRBV15 combines with J gene TRBJ1-2; the TCRdb D gene call, TRBD1, has no DNA to confirm it. The CDR3 is made up of 13 amino acids. Germline CDR1 is LNHNV and CDR2 is YYDKDF (reference sequence). The CDR3 spells CATSGRTPRGYTF.

This chain connects TRBV7-9 to TRBJ2-5; TCRdb's assignment of TRBD1 cannot be checked, as there is no DNA. The CDR3 is 13 residues long. CDR1 and CDR2 (germline): SEHNR, FQNEAQ (reference sequence). The CDR3 spells CASSSRDTKTQYF.

The chain is built from TRBV11-2 and TRBJ2-3; with no DNA, the TCRdb D assignment of TRBD2 cannot be verified. The CDR3 loop spans 18 amino acids. Germline V gives CDR1 SGHAT, CDR2 FQNNGV. CDR3 residues: CASSLTSRLARITDTQYF.

The chain employs TRBV5-1 and TRBJ2-7. Germline values: CDR1 SGHRS, CDR2 YFSETQ. The CDR3 has 16 amino acids. CDR3 sequence reads: CASSLEFRVIPYEQYF.

V gene TRBV7-6 combines with J gene TRBJ2-5; TCRdb selects TRBD2, and the lack of DNA leaves this call unchecked. Germline CDR1 is SGHVS and CDR2 is FNYEAQ. The CDR3 loop spans 14 amino acids. CDR3: CASSQTSGRVAQYF. The complete variable domain, with remaining parts taken from reference TRBV7-6 and TRBJ2-5, reads GAGVSQSPRYKVTKRGQDVALRCDPISGHVSLYWYRQALGQGPEFLTYFNYEAQQDKSGLPNDRFSAERPEGSISTLTIQRTEQRDSAMYRCASSQTSGRVAQYFGPGTRLLVL.

This chain links TRBV28 with TRBJ2-3; TCRdb indicates TRBD1, and absent DNA this call remains unverified. The CDR3 covers 14 residues. CDR1 is MDHEN and CDR2 is SYDVKM in the germline V gene. The CDR3 sequence is CASRTRQGTDTQYF.

This chain links TRBV4-2 with TRBJ2-1. The CDR3 is made up of 15 amino acids. The germline gives CDR1 LGHNA, CDR2 YNFKEQ. The CDR3 is CASSQEIGVNNEQFF.

This chain connects TRBV27 to TRBJ1-1; TCRdb picks TRBD1, but there is no DNA to check that call. In germline, CDR1 is MNHEY, CDR2 SMNVEV (reference sequence). CDR3 length: 14 amino acids. CDR3 amino acids: CASIPRGGYSEAFF.

This CDR3 reads CASSSPPDRVGTEAFF. The chain joins TRBV7-9 to TRBJ1-1; without DNA, the TCRdb call of TRBD1 cannot be checked. The CDR3 consists of 16 residues. Looked up from germline, CDR1 is SEHNR and CDR2 is FQNEAQ (reference sequence).

The chain couples TRBV24-1 to TRBJ2-1; TCRdb selects TRBD1, and the lack of DNA leaves this call unchecked. Germline V CDR1 and CDR2: KGHDR, SFDVKD. The CDR3 sequence is 13 residues long. The chain's CDR3 is CATSDVGEERQFF.

The chain has TRBV19 and TRBJ2-1; the TCRdb call, TRBD1, lacks DNA for checking. Germline loops: CDR1 LNHDA, CDR2 SQIVND (reference sequence). CDR3 length equals 17 residues. The CDR3: CASSMEVWSGTGNEQFF.

This chain links TRBV19 with TRBJ2-7; TCRdb indicates TRBD2, and absent DNA this call remains unverified. Germline loops: CDR1 LNHDA, CDR2 SQIVND (reference sequence). The CDR3 is 15 residues long. This chain's CDR3 is CASSISLAGSYEQYF.

This chain joins TRBV3-1 and TRBJ2-3; absent DNA, TCRdb's TRBD1 call cannot be checked. This CDR3 comprises 14 residues. From germline, CDR1 is LGHDT and CDR2 YNNKEL (reference sequence). This CDR3 is CASSQRQGSDTQYF.

V gene TRBV10-3 combines with J gene TRBJ2-5. This CDR3 spans 13 amino acids. Germline V gives CDR1 ENHRY, CDR2 SYGVKD. CDR3 in amino acids: CASGPDLFGTQYF.

The V call is TRBV6-1, the J call TRBJ2-2; TCRdb names TRBD2, which stays unverified in the absence of DNA. The length of the CDR3 is 17 residues. From germline, CDR1 is MNHNS and CDR2 SASEGT. CDR3 region: CASKTLAGGPDTGELFF.

The gene calls are TRBV15 and TRBJ2-7; TCRdb reports TRBD1, a call that lacks DNA to check it against. Germline assignment: CDR1 LNHNV and CDR2 YYDKDF (reference sequence). This CDR3 spans 15 amino acids. This CDR3 is CATSSWGQTSYEQYF.

This sequence joins TRBV5-1 and TRBJ1-2. The CDR3 length is 13 residues. Germline CDR1 is SGHRS and CDR2 is YFSETQ. The chain's CDR3 is CASSPSGPYGYTF.

The chain links TRBV28 to TRBJ2-5; checking the TCRdb D call of TRBD1 is not possible without DNA. Germline lookup yields CDR1 MDHEN and CDR2 SYDVKM. The CDR3 is 14 amino acids. This chain's CDR3 is CASQKGGGVETQYF.

This rearrangement joins TRBV20-1 to TRBJ2-2; TCRdb gives TRBD2 as the D gene, but with no DNA this cannot be confirmed. There are 15 residues in the CDR3. Germline CDR1 and CDR2: DFQATT and SNEGSKA (reference sequence). The CDR3: CSATAGEWHTGELFF.

The rearrangement links TRBV29-1 to TRBJ2-3; TCRdb returns TRBD2, unconfirmable since there is no DNA. CDR1 is SQVTM, CDR2 ANQGSEA, per germline. The CDR3 has 13 residues. CDR3 residues: CSVRFRLGDTQYF.

The chain is built from TRBV15 and TRBJ2-7; TCRdb's D call of TRBD2 is untestable without DNA. There are 16 residues in the CDR3. CDR1 and CDR2 from the germline V gene are LNHNV and YYDKDF (reference sequence). CDR3 amino acids: CATLGLRTSGSYEQYF.

This chain's CDR3 is CASSSYRLAGETQYF. The chain links TRBV5-1 to TRBJ2-5; TCRdb gives TRBD2 as the D gene, but with no DNA this cannot be confirmed. This CDR3 spans 15 amino acids. Germline V CDR1 and CDR2: SGHRS, YFSETQ.

CDR3 loop: CASSPTATGELFF. V and J are TRBV7-9 and TRBJ2-2. This CDR3 has 13 amino acids. Germline V gene sequence: CDR1 SEHNR, CDR2 FQNEAQ (reference sequence).

The chain is built from TRBV4-3 and TRBJ2-3; no DNA is available, so the TRBD2 call from TCRdb remains unchecked. The CDR3 contains 18 residues. Germline assignment: CDR1 LGHNA and CDR2 YSLEER. CDR3 amino acids: CASSLGLAGVGPTDTQYF.

The V call is TRBV7-8, the J call TRBJ2-7; with no DNA, the TCRdb D assignment of TRBD2 cannot be verified. Germline CDR1 reads SGHVS; CDR2 reads FQNEAQ. CDR3 length: 15 residues. The CDR3 sequence: CASSYRLAGGGEQYF.

The chain links TRBV4-1 to TRBJ1-5. The CDR3 extends over 14 amino acids. From germline, CDR1 is MGHRA and CDR2 YSYEKL. CDR3 sequence reads: CASSQVRGFQPQHF.

The chain has TRBV27 and TRBJ2-3; TCRdb outputs TRBD2, but without DNA this stays unchecked. CDR3 length: 15 amino acids. Looked up from germline, CDR1 is MNHEY and CDR2 is SMNVEV (reference sequence). The CDR3 loop is CASSLLHPSGDTQYF.

The chain couples TRBV20-1 to TRBJ2-1; there is no DNA to check the TCRdb D call of TRBD1. The CDR3 covers 17 residues. Germline assignment: CDR1 DFQATT and CDR2 SNEGSKA (reference sequence). The CDR3 region is CSAPLGIVGSSYNEQFF.

V usage is TRBV27 and J usage is TRBJ1-5. Germline CDR1 and CDR2: MNHEY and SMNVEV (reference sequence). CDR3 length: 17 amino acids. CDR3 protein: CASSPRGRSYGNQPQHF.

The gene calls are TRBV5-1 and TRBJ2-7; TCRdb names TRBD1, which stays unverified in the absence of DNA. This CDR3 is built from 16 residues. CDR1 is SGHRS and CDR2 is YFSETQ in the germline V gene. Here the CDR3 reads CASSLILGGRSYEQYF.

This chain joins TRBV5-5 and TRBJ2-2; TCRdb designates TRBD1, a call that cannot be tested without DNA. From germline, CDR1 is SGHKS and CDR2 YYEKEE (reference sequence). CDR3 length equals 16 residues. The CDR3 spells CASSLYGIQDTGELFF.